Sequencing of this TCR beta chain was carried out in a study of blood T cell repertoires in COVID-19. Study information: Material from acute and convalescent COVID-19 was sourced from the United States, Italy and Spain. The cDNA or gDNA used as material had been derived from T cells, B-cell-depleted T cells, or PBMCs.

Authors' data handling: Reference gene primers were amplified, and this amplification served to estimate nucleated cell counts. The repertoire was sequenced with immunoSEQ multiplex PCR; TCRdb's copy has only in-frame clones and lacks some. Clonal size and the V and J genes are those of that table, whereas D and trimming came from the DNA. The table records about 120,000 clones, roughly 87% of them present only once. The clonotype was recovered from a man at least 80 years old with acute or convalescent COVID-19. Source material: peripheral blood.

CDR3 region: CASSPATGLALSEQFF. CDR3 nucleotide sequence: TGTGCCAGCAGTCCGGCGACCGGACTAGCTTTGTCTGAGCAGTTCTTC. V is TRBV6-2 or TRBV6-3 and J is TRBJ2-1, with 8 bases fitting TRBD2. Germline V gene sequence: CDR1 MNHEY, CDR2 SVGEGT. This CDR3 spans 16 amino acids. V lost 5 bases, J lost 9 bases, and 15 bases stayed unmatched.